This passage covers 13 T cell receptor beta chains from one sample sequenced in a study of blood T cell repertoires in COVID-19. Profiling relied on immunoSEQ multiplex PCR, and the TCRdb table lists in-frame clones only, not all of them. The table records roughly 100,000 clones, 84% of them present only once. The specimen sequenced was peripheral blood. The receptors originated from a human donor in a cohort sampled during active COVID-19.

The rearrangement links TRBV30 to TRBJ1-1; D is unclear. This CDR3 is built from 11 residues. Trimming took 4 bases from V and 3 from J, leaving 6 bases between them. In germline, CDR1 is GTSNPN, CDR2 SVGIG (reference sequence). The CDR3 reads CAWTRDTEAFF. CDR3 DNA sequence: TGTGCCTGGACCCGTGACACTGAAGCTTTCTTT. Complete variable domain (other parts from reference TRBV30 and TRBJ1-1): SQTIHQWPATLVQPVGSPLSLECTVEGTSNPNLYWYRQAAGRGLQLLFYSVGIGQISSEVPQNLSASRPQDRQFILSSKKLLLSDSGFYLCAWTRDTEAFFGQGTRLTVV.

This chain links TRBV5-5 with TRBJ2-3, with 7 nucleotides matching TRBD2. Per germline, CDR1 SGHKS and CDR2 YYEKEE (reference sequence). The CDR3 is 14 amino acids. The V and J ends lost 4 bases and 6 bases, in that order; junction bases with no gene match: 8. CDR3 DNA sequence: TGTGCCAGCAGCGATCCGGGACTAAGGGATACGCAGTATTTT. Amino acid sequence: CASSDPGLRDTQYF.

The chain recombines TRBV2 with TRBJ1-2; TRBD1 might be the D (6 bases). The CDR3 length is 12 residues. Per the germline V gene, CDR1 is SNHLY and CDR2 is FYNNEI. Trimming pared 6 bases from V and 4 bases from J, leaving 9 bases between. In DNA, the CDR3 is TGTGCCAGCAGGGCAGGGGCCTATGGCTACACCTTC. Translated: CASRAGAYGYTF.

J is TRBJ2-1 and V is TRBV7-3, with 8 bases that match TRBD2. This CDR3 has 21 residues. Germline V gives CDR1 SGHTA, CDR2 FQGTGA. V lost 3 bases, J lost 4 bases, and 23 bases stayed unmatched. In DNA, the CDR3 is TGTGCCAGCAGCTTGCCAGGCGAGGGGTTGCCGGGTGCGGGGGGTTACAATGAGCAGTTCTTC. This gives the protein CASSLPGEGLPGAGGYNEQFF.

The chain couples TRBV9 to TRBJ2-3; possible D gene TRBD2, 7 bases. The CDR3 length is 16 residues. Trimming left V 4 bases short and J 5 bases short, with 20 bases between. Germline V gives CDR1 SGDLS, CDR2 YYNGEE. The CDR3 DNA is TGTGCCAGCAGCCCCATTGGGGGGGGGCTAGGAGATACGCAGTATTTT. Amino acids: CASSPIGGGLGDTQYF.

This clone was seen a handful of times. V and J are TRBV2 and TRBJ2-1; the match to TRBD2 covers 8 bases. CDR3 length: 16 amino acids. In germline, CDR1 is SNHLY, CDR2 FYNNEI. Trimming removed 5 bases from V and 2 bases from J; junction bases left unmatched: 8. The DNA for the CDR3 is TGTGCCAGCAGTCCAGCGGGCGGGGGGACCTACAATGAGCAGTTCTTC. Translating gives CASSPAGGGTYNEQFF. Supplemented by reference TRBV2 and TRBJ2-1, the full variable domain reads EPEVTQTPSHQVTQMGQEVILRCVPISNHLYFYWYRQILGQKVEFLVSFYNNEISEKSEIFDDQFSVERPDGSNFTLKIRSTKLEDSAMYFCASSPAGGGTYNEQFFGPGTRLTVL.

This chain links TRBV5-1 with TRBJ1-1; TRBD1 might be the D (5 bases). Trimming removed 4 bases from V and 1 base from J, with 14 bases in between. This CDR3 comprises 15 residues. CDR1 is SGHRS, CDR2 YFSETQ, per germline. The CDR3 loop is CASSPRDSQNTEAFF. DNA for the CDR3: TGCGCCAGCAGCCCGAGGGACTCGCAGAACACTGAAGCTTTCTTT.

The V gene is TRBV10-3, the J gene TRBJ2-2, with D perhaps given as TRBD1 or TRBD2 (5 bases each). The CDR3 is 15 residues long. The ends were cut back, 6 bases at V and 1 base at J, with 12 bases in the middle. Germline CDR1 reads ENHRY; CDR2 reads SYGVKD. CDR3 protein: CAISEGQGNTGELFF. For the CDR3, the DNA is TGTGCCATCAGCGAGGGGCAGGGGAACACCGGGGAGCTGTTTTTT.

This chain's CDR3 is CASSLAREQGRSPLHF. The CDR3, as DNA: TGTGCCAGCAGCTTAGCCCGTGAGCAGGGCCGGTCACCCCTCCACTTT. This chain connects TRBV11-2 to TRBJ1-6, with a weak D call TRBD1 (5 bases). Trimming pared 1 base from V and 10 bases from J, leaving 17 bases between. CDR1 is SGHAT and CDR2 is FQNNGV in the germline V gene. This CDR3 comprises 16 residues.

V and J are TRBV9 and TRBJ2-2, with 11 bases that match TRBD2. The trim removed 0 bases at V and 8 bases at J, leaving 3 bases unmatched. The CDR3 contains 15 residues. CDR1 and CDR2 (germline): SGDLS, YYNGEE. CDR3 loop: CASSVELAGEGELFF. Here the CDR3 DNA reads TGTGCCAGCAGCGTAGAACTAGCGGGGGAGGGGGAGCTGTTTTTT.

This chain connects TRBV12-3 or TRBV12-4 to TRBJ2-7; D gene ambiguous. With 5 bases removed from V and 7 bases from J, the gap between germline ends came to 15 bases. The CDR3 length is 13 residues. The CDR3 is CASSLGLPVEQYF. The CDR3 DNA sequence: TGTGCCAGCAGTCTGGGCCTTCCCGTGGAGCAGTACTTC.

This clone has only one observation. J is TRBJ1-2 and V is TRBV3-1 (or the pseudogene TRBV3-2), with unresolved D. The length of the CDR3 is 15 residues. Germline V gives CDR1 LGHDT, CDR2 YNNKEL (reference sequence). V shed 4 bases and J shed 0 bases, with 12 bases lying between them. In DNA, the CDR3 is TGTGCCAGCAGCCCGCGGGTAGGAGCTAACTATGGCTACACCTTC. Residues: CASSPRVGANYGYTF.

The chain combines TRBV11-3 with TRBJ1-1, with D unclear. The V and J ends lost 3 bases and 6 bases respectively, with 11 bases between them. This CDR3 spans 13 amino acids. Germline values: CDR1 SGHNT, CDR2 YENEEA. The CDR3 sequence is CASSFPRVAEAFF. The CDR3 nucleotides read TGTGCCAGCAGCTTCCCCCGGGTAGCTGAAGCTTTCTTT. The full variable domain, its missing parts supplied by reference TRBV11-3 and TRBJ1-1, is EAGVVQSPRYKIIEKKQPVAFWCNPISGHNTLYWYLQNLGQGPELLIRYENEEAVDDSQLPKDRFSAERLKGVDSTLKIQPAELGDSAVYLCASSFPRVAEAFFGQGTRLTVV.